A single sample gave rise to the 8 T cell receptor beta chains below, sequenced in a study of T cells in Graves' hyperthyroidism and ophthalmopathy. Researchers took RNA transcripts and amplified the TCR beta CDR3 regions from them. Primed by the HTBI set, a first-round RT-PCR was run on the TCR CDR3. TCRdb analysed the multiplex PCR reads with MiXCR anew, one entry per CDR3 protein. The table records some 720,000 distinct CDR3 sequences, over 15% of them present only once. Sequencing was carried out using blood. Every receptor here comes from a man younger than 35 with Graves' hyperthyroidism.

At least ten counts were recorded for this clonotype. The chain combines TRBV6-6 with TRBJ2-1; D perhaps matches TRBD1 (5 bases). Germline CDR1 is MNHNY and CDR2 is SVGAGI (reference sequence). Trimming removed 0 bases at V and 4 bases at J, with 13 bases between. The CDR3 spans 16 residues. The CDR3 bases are TGTGCCAGCAGTTACTCGGGGCAGGAGCTATACAATGAGCAGTTCTTC. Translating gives CASSYSGQELYNEQFF.

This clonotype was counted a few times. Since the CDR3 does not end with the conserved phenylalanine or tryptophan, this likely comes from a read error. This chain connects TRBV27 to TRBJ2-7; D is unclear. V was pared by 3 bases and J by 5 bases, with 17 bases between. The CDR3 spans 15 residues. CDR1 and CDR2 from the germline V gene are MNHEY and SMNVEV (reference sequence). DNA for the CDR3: TGTGCCAGCAGTTTGGTGCTCGGTGGGATACACGAGCAGTACCTC. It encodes CASSLVLGGIHEQYL.

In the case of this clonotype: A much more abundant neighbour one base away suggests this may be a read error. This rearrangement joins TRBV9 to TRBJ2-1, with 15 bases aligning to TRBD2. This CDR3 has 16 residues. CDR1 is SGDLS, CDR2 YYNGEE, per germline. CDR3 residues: CARSASGTSGRNEQFF. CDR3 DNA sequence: TGTGCCAGGAGCGCCTCCGGGACTAGCGGGAGGAATGAGCAGTTCTTC.

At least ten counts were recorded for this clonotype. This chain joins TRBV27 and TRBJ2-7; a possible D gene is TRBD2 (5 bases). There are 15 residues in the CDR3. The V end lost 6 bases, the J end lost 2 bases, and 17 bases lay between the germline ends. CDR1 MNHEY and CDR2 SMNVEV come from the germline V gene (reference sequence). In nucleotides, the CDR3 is TGTGCCAGCAGCCCGCAAGCGGTCTTGACCTACGAGCAGTACTTC. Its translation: CASSPQAVLTYEQYF.

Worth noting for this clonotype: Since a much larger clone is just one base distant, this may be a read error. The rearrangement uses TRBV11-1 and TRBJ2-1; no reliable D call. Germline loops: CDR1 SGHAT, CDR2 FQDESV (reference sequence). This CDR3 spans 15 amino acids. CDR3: CASNLRWAPGNEQFF. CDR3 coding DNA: TGTGCCAGCAACTTAAGGTGGGCCCCGGGCAATGAGCAGTTCTTC.

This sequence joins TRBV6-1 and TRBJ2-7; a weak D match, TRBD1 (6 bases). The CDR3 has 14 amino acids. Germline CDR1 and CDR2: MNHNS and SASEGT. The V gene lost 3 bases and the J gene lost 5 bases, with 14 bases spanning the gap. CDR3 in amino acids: CASSDFGQRDEQYF. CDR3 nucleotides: TGTGCCAGCAGTGACTTCGGACAGAGGGACGAGCAGTACTTC.

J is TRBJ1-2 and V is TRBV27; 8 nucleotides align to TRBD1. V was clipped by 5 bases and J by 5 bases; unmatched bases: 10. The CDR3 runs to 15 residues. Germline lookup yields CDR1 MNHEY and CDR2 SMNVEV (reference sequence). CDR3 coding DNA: TGTGCCAGCAGTCTGGGGGCAGGGGGCGCGTATGGCTACACCTTC. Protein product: CASSLGAGGAYGYTF.

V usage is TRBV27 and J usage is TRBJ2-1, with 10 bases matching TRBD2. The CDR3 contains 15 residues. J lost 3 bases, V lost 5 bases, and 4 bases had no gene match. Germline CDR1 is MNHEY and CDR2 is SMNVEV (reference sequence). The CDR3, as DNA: TGTGCCAGCAGTAACCTAGCGGGAGTCTACAATGAGCAGTTCTTC. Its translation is CASSNLAGVYNEQFF.